The 21 T cell receptor beta chains below were found in one sample sequenced in a study of T-cell memory formation after mild COVID-19 (dated by TCRdb to 2020 to 2023). Library preparation was by 5' RACE. Reads for this sample came from an Illumina NovaSeq 6000. TCRdb reprocessed the public reads (quality trimming at Q25 with fastp, clone calling with MiXCR) and kept in-frame beta chains. Identical CDR3 proteins give one entry, which carries the most common genes and DNA. The sample yields roughly 450,000 distinct CDR3 sequences; roughly 18% were counted once. 12% of the sample rests with the top ten. The sample was PBMCs or a T cell subset sorted from them (not recorded which). The receptor source for this set is an adult woman who had mild COVID-19 (a few samples of this study predate the infection). The sample titles of this study are shuffled in the database, so cell type and time point are left out; the donor was told from shared clones.

A few counts support this clonotype. This chain uses TRBV4-3 with TRBJ2-2; D perhaps matches TRBD2 (6 bases). CDR3 length: 17 residues. The germline V and J ends were trimmed by 4 bases and 0 bases, with 15 bases remaining between them. Germline V gene sequence: CDR1 LGHNA, CDR2 YSLEER. CDR3 loop: CASSPRAGPSNTGELFF. CDR3 coding DNA: TGCGCCAGCAGCCCTCGGGCGGGACCATCGAACACCGGGGAGCTGTTTTTT.

In its sample, this clonotype was seen a few times. This sequence joins TRBV5-1 and TRBJ1-1; TRBD1 aligns across 8 bases. Germline V gene lookup returns CDR1 SGHRS and CDR2 YFSETQ. The CDR3 spans 16 residues. Trimming at V came to 4 bases and at J to 4 bases, leaving 12 bases not matched to a gene. CDR3 coding DNA: TGCGCCAGCAGCCCGGACAGGGAGTTGAGGAGCACTGAAGCTTTCTTT. It translates to CASSPDRELRSTEAFF.

A remark on this clonotype: A much larger clone differs from this one at a single base, so this may be a read error. J is TRBJ2-1 and V is TRBV5-1, with TRBD2 as a possible D gene (5 bases). This CDR3 comprises 16 residues. Trimming took off 5 bases at V and 5 bases at J, with 20 bases between the two ends. In germline, CDR1 is SGHRS, CDR2 YFSETQ. The CDR3 sequence is CASRAASWVTHNEQFF. The DNA for the CDR3 is TGCGCCAGCAGGGCAGCTAGCTGGGTTACACACAATGAGCAGTTCTTC. Using reference TRBV5-1 and TRBJ2-1 for the parts outside the CDR3, the full variable domain is KAGVTQTPRYLIKTRGQQVTLSCSPISGHRSVSWYQQTPGQGLQFLFEYFSETQRNKGNFPGRFSGRQFSNSRSEMNVSTLELGDSALYLCASRAASWVTHNEQFFGPGTRLTVL.

This clonotype was recorded at least ten times. Mismatch with germline at one junction end may stem from a read error. Here the CDR3 DNA reads TGCAGCGCCCTAGGGAACCACGAGACCCAGTACTTC. Protein product: CSALGNHETQYF. The J gene is TRBJ2-5, the V gene TRBV29-1, with D uncertain. Germline V gives CDR1 SQVTM, CDR2 ANQGSEA. There are 12 residues in the CDR3.

V gene TRBV4-2 combines with J gene TRBJ1-5; TRBD1 might be the D (6 bases). The CDR3 is made up of 15 amino acids. Trimming pared 4 bases from V and 6 bases from J, leaving 16 bases between. Germline-derived CDR1 and CDR2 are LGHNA and YNFKEQ. The CDR3 here is CASSPAKRGSQPQHF. CDR3 sequence (DNA): TGTGCCAGCAGCCCAGCCAAGAGGGGGAGTCAGCCCCAGCATTTT.

J is TRBJ1-4 and V is TRBV20-1, with 8 nucleotides matching TRBD1. CDR3 length: 13 residues. Germline-derived CDR1 and CDR2 are DFQATT and SNEGSKA (reference sequence). Germline trimming cut 4 bases from V and 8 bases from J; bases unmatched to any gene: 6. DNA of the CDR3: TGCAGTGCTATCCTACAGGGGGAAGAAAAACTGTTTTTT. Translation gives CSAILQGEEKLFF.

This clonotype was recorded a few times. The CDR3 sequence is CASSELAGGRETQYF. In nucleotides, the CDR3 is TGTGCCAGCAGTGAATTAGCGGGGGGGAGAGAGACCCAGTACTTC. The chain is built from TRBV25-1 and TRBJ2-5, with TRBD2 identical over 11 bases. Germline V gene data show CDR1 as MGHDK and CDR2 as SYGVNS. The trim removed 1 base at V and 4 bases at J, leaving 2 bases unmatched. The CDR3 has 15 amino acids.

This clonotype was counted only a few times. The V and J genes are TRBV19 and TRBJ2-1; 12 nucleotides agree with TRBD2. J was trimmed by 9 bases and V by 11 bases; bases with no gene match: 2. CDR1 is LNHDA and CDR2 is SQIVND in the germline V gene (reference sequence). CDR3 length: 11 residues. The CDR3 nucleotides are TGTGCCTCTAGCGGGAGGGGTGAGCAGTTCTTC. The encoded protein is CASSGRGEQFF.

This clonotype was observed a handful of times. J is TRBJ2-1 and V is TRBV11-3; 9 bases are a match to TRBD1. The CDR3 runs to 16 residues. Germline-derived CDR1 and CDR2 are SGHNT and YENEEA. V was clipped by 0 bases and J by 4 bases; unmatched bases: 4. Here the CDR3 reads CASSLEGQGDYNEQFF. CDR3 DNA sequence: TGTGCCAGCAGCTTAGAGGGACAGGGAGATTACAATGAGCAGTTCTTC.

This clonotype occurred a few times. The chain combines TRBV7-9 with TRBJ2-4; perhaps TRBD2 as D (5 bases). CDR3 length: 14 residues. Between the trimmed V and J ends, which lost 0 bases and 8 bases, there was a span of 11 bases. CDR1 is SEHNR, CDR2 FQNEAQ, per germline (reference sequence). The DNA of the CDR3 is TGTGCCAGCAGCTTAGCCGAGGGCGCGGACATTCAGTACTTC. Translation gives CASSLAEGADIQYF.

This clonotype was picked up a small number of times. CDR3 sequence reads: CATSRDRVTEAFF. CDR3 nucleotide sequence: TGTGCCACCAGCAGAGATCGGGTTACTGAAGCTTTCTTT. V and J are TRBV15 and TRBJ1-1; D is unclear. Germline CDR1 and CDR2: LNHNV and YYDKDF (reference sequence). The V and J ends lost 0 bases and 5 bases respectively, with 7 bases between them. CDR3 length equals 13 residues. Full variable domain (rest looked up from reference TRBV15 and TRBJ1-1): DAMVIQNPRYQVTQFGKPVTLSCSQTLNHNVMYWYQQKSSQAPKLLFHYYDKDFNNEADTPDNFQSRRPNTSFCFLDIRSPGLGDTAMYLCATSRDRVTEAFFGQGTRLTVV.

CDR3 loop: CASSQFPGQSSANEQFF. For the CDR3, the DNA is TGTGCCAGCAGCCAATTTCCCGGACAGAGCTCTGCCAATGAGCAGTTCTTC. The chain uses TRBV3-1 and TRBJ2-1, with D possibly TRBD1 on 6 matching bases. V shed 2 bases and J shed 6 bases, with 20 bases lying between them. Germline V gene sequence: CDR1 LGHDT, CDR2 YNNKEL (reference sequence). The CDR3 is 17 residues long.

This clonotype was found a few times. This chain uses TRBV7-9 with TRBJ1-2; TRBD1 aligns across 7 bases. Germline CDR1 reads SEHNR; CDR2 reads FQNEAQ (reference sequence). Trimming cost V 5 bases and J 5 bases; bases outside gene matches: 14. This CDR3 has 16 amino acids. The CDR3 loop is CASSERVGQTLYGYTF. The CDR3 DNA sequence: TGTGCCAGCAGCGAACGCGTGGGACAGACCCTTTATGGCTACACCTTC.

This clonotype has only a few counts. The chain joins TRBV7-3 to TRBJ2-3; 10 nucleotides match TRBD2. V lost 4 bases, J lost 1 base, and 8 bases stayed unmatched. The CDR3 loop spans 17 amino acids. CDR1 is SGHTA, CDR2 FQGTGA, per germline. Here the CDR3 DNA reads TGTGCCAGCAGCTCCCTAGCGGGGGTACTAGGCACAGATACGCAGTATTTT. It codes for CASSSLAGVLGTDTQYF. Complete variable domain (other parts from reference TRBV7-3 and TRBJ2-3): GAGVSQTPSNKVTEKGKYVELRCDPISGHTALYWYRQSLGQGPEFLIYFQGTGAADDSGLPNDRFFAVRPEGSVSTLKIQRTERGDSAVYLCASSSLAGVLGTDTQYFGPGTRLTVL.

This clonotype was detected a few times. The V gene is TRBV6-5, the J gene TRBJ2-7; no firm D call. Trimming removed 5 bases at V and 3 bases at J, with 14 bases between. The CDR3 sequence is 14 residues long. CDR1 is MNHEY and CDR2 is SVGAGI in the germline V gene. CDR3 sequence: CASSRDNRIYEQYF. For the CDR3, the DNA is TGTGCCAGCAGTCGAGACAACCGCATCTACGAGCAGTACTTC.

This clonotype occurred a few times. V and J are TRBV20-1 and TRBJ2-3, with 9 bases that match TRBD2. CDR3 length: 17 residues. CDR1 is DFQATT and CDR2 is SNEGSKA in the germline V gene (reference sequence). The junction had 12 bases not matched to a gene; V was cut back by 4 bases and J by 1 base. CDR3 in amino acids: CSATPRGRAGGTDTQYF. The CDR3 nucleotides read TGCAGTGCTACCCCCCGCGGGAGGGCTGGGGGCACAGATACGCAGTATTTT.

The chain combines TRBV24-1 with TRBJ2-7; the D gene is possibly TRBD1 (7 bases). Germline values: CDR1 KGHDR, CDR2 SFDVKD. V was clipped by 6 bases and J by 2 bases, with 16 bases between them. There are 15 residues in the CDR3. The DNA of the CDR3 is TGTGCCACCAGTCCAGGGGGGCTGGGCGCCTACGAGCAGTACTTC. Protein product: CATSPGGLGAYEQYF.

The rearrangement joins TRBV7-7 to TRBJ2-7; D not certain. V lost 1 base to trimming and J lost 2 bases, with 9 bases between them. This CDR3 has 14 residues. Germline assignment: CDR1 SSHAT and CDR2 FNYEAQ (reference sequence). For the CDR3, the DNA is TGTGCCAGCAGCTTAGGCCCTCGGGCCTACGAGCAGTACTTC. This translates into CASSLGPRAYEQYF.

This clonotype was found a few times. This chain uses TRBV7-2 with TRBJ2-4, with 9 bases that match TRBD1. Germline lookup yields CDR1 SGHTA and CDR2 FQGNSA. V dropped 1 base and J dropped 5; count of bases not matched to a gene: 0. CDR3 length: 14 residues. The CDR3 nucleotides are TGTGCCAGCAGCTTAGGACAGGGGGAAAACATTCAGTACTTC. It is translated as CASSLGQGENIQYF.

This rearrangement joins TRBV19 to TRBJ2-7; D is unclear. The CDR3 spans 15 residues. With 3 bases removed from V and 3 bases from J, the gap between germline ends came to 15 bases. Germline V gene lookup returns CDR1 LNHDA and CDR2 SQIVND (reference sequence). This CDR3 is CASSIAGRGYYEQYF. In nucleotides, the CDR3 is TGTGCCAGTAGTATTGCTGGCAGAGGATACTACGAGCAGTACTTC.

J is TRBJ2-5 and V is TRBV12-3 or TRBV12-4, with 8 bases that match TRBD1. Trimming cost V 6 bases and J 3 bases; bases outside gene matches: 6. The CDR3 sequence is 14 residues long. This CDR3 reads CASRAGQGKETQYF. The DNA of the CDR3 is TGTGCCAGCAGGGCCGGACAGGGAAAAGAGACCCAGTACTTC.